This T cell receptor (beta chain) derives from a study of T cells after yellow fever vaccination. Across the study: Libraries from low-cell-number fractions were prepared with the SMART-Seq v4 Ultra Low Input RNA kit. General study results and limits: Abundant clonotypes from the bulk population could contaminate FACS-sorted repertoires. Clones that expanded after primary vaccination mostly reappeared after the booster (around 96% CD4, 88% CD8).

Each CDR3 protein gets one entry after TCRdb re-called the 5' RACE reads with MiXCR. Here the sample spans around 500,000 distinct CDR3 sequences, 20% to 25% being singletons. This clonotype showed up many times. Its cognate antigen is unknown. Germline V gene sequence: CDR1 KGHDR, CDR2 SFDVKD. Trimming took off 3 bases at V and 7 bases at J, with 14 bases between the two ends. The CDR3 sequence is 15 residues long. The TCR was taken from a man between 18 and 29 years old who received the YFV17D yellow fever vaccine. This chain connects TRBV24-1 to TRBJ2-2; D possibly corresponds to TRBD1 (6 bases). This specimen was PBMCs, taken approximately 22 days after the first yellow fever vaccination. The DNA of the CDR3 is TGTGCCACCAGTGATCCCTCGACAGGCGGCGGGGAGCTGTTTTTT. Translation: CATSDPSTGGGELFF.